This T cell receptor (beta chain) emerged from a study of cytomegalovirus exposure and HLA in healthy donors. Notes on the study in general: Analysis was carried out at a later point, and it linked a missense DCLRE1C variant to TCR beta V- and J-gene trimming.

The study ran its PCR with 60 Vbeta and 13 Jbeta primers. Measured with immunoSEQ multiplex PCR; TCRdb has only the in-frame clones, and not every one. The table includes under 250,000 clones, 65% to 80% detected once. This CDR3 has 14 residues. From germline, CDR1 is ENHRY and CDR2 SYGVKD. V was pared by 4 bases and J by 2 bases, with 3 bases of the junction left unmatched. Turning to this clone: Its antigen is as yet unknown.

Sequencing was carried out using PBMCs. The sequence derives from a man aged 50 or older in good health and CMV-seronegative. This chain joins TRBV10-3 and TRBJ2-5; TRBD2 matches at 8 bases. The CDR3 loop reads CAISVGLAQETQYF. The CDR3 nucleotides are TGTGCCATCAGTGTTGGACTAGCTCAAGAGACCCAGTACTTC.